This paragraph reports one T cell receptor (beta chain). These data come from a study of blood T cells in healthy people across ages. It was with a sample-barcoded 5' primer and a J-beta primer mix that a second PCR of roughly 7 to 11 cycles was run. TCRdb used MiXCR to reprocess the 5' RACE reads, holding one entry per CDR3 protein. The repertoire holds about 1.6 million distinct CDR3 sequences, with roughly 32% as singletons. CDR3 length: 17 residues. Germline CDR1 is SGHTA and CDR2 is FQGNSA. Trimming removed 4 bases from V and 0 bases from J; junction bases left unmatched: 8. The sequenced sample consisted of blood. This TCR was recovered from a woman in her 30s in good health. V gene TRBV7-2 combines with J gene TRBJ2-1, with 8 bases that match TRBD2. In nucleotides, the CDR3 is TGTGCCAGCAGCTCATCGGGGGGGCGGAGCTCCTACAATGAGCAGTTCTTC. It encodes CASSSSGGRSSYNEQFF.